These T cell receptor beta chains were read from a single sample in a study of blood T cell repertoires in COVID-19. The data were produced by immunoSEQ multiplex PCR, yet TCRdb's version contains in-frame clones alone and is incomplete. Found here are about 140,000 clones, over 70% of them singletons; the top ten hold approximately 1.5%. Sequencing used peripheral blood. These receptors came from a woman aged 45-60 years with acute or convalescent COVID-19. CDR3s include the opening cysteine and the closing phenylalanine or tryptophan. A D gene is named only where the DNA matches it firmly.

J gene | D gene | V gene | CDR3 protein | CDR3 DNA
TRBJ2-5 | - | TRBV5-1 | CASTSNGLEETQYF | TGCGCCAGCACCTCAAACGGGTTGGAAGAGACCCAGTACTTC
TRBJ1-1 | - | TRBV27 | CASQFGTANTEAFF | TGTGCCAGCCAATTTGGTACTGCAAACACTGAAGCTTTCTTT
TRBJ1-2 | - | TRBV7-9 | CASSPTASLYGYTF | TGTGCCAGCAGCCCGACAGCCTCTCTCTATGGCTACACCTTC
TRBJ1-1 | TRBD1 | TRBV9 | CASSVGQGGGAFF | TGTGCCAGCAGCGTAGGACAGGGCGGTGGAGCTTTCTTT
TRBJ2-3 | - | TRBV3-1/TRBV3-2 | CASSPTAGKDTQYF | TGTGCCAGCAGCCCAACAGCAGGGAAAGATACGCAGTATTTT
TRBJ1-1 | - | TRBV11-2 | CASSLDGRGPNTEAFF | TGTGCCAGCAGCTTAGACGGGCGGGGACCGAACACTGAAGCTTTCTTT
TRBJ2-1 | TRBD2 | TRBV7-8 | CASSLGGGGSSYNEQFF | TGTGCCAGCAGCTTGGGCGGGGGAGGGAGCTCCTACAATGAGCAGTTCTTC
TRBJ1-6 | - | TRBV6-6 | CASSRRITGNYNSPLHF | TGTGCCAGCAGCCGAAGAATTACAGGAAACTATAATTCACCCCTCCACTTT
TRBJ2-1 | - | TRBV7-3 | CASSLTLSNYNEQFF | TGTGCCAGCAGCTTAACACTATCGAATTACAATGAGCAGTTCTTC
TRBJ1-6 | TRBD1 | TRBV4-1 | CASSFGQGNNSPLHF | TGCGCCAGCAGCTTCGGACAGGGGAACAATTCACCCCTCCACTTT
TRBJ2-5 | TRBD2 | TRBV20-1 | CSASEASGRQETQYF | TGCAGTGCTAGTGAGGCTAGCGGGCGACAAGAGACCCAGTACTTC